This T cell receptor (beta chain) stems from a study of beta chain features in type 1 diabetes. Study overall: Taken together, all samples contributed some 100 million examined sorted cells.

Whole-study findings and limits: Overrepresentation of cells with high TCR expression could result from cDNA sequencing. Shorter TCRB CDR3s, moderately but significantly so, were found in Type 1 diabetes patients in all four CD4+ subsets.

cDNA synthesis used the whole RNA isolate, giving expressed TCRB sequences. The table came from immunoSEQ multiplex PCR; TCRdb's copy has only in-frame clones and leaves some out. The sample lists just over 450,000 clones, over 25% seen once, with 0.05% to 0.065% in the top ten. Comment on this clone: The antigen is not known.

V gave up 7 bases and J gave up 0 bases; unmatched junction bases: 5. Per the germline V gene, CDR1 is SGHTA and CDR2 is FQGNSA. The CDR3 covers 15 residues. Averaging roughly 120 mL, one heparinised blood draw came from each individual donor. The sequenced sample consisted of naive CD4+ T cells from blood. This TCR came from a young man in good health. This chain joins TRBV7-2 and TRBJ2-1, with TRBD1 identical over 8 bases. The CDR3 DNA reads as TGTGCCAGCAACGTCGACAGGGGCTCCTACAATGAGCAGTTCTTC. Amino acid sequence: CASNVDRGSYNEQFF.